Here is one TCR beta chain with its context. Antigen: not known. The data belong to a study of CXCR4 blockade with PD-1 therapy in pancreatic cancer. General observations from the study: Without paired alpha-beta data, shared specificity of dominant clones is unconfirmed. Convergent selection by common tumor antigens was suggested by nucleotide rearrangement counts.

V lost 6 bases and J lost 4, with 12 bases in between. The CDR3 totals 13 residues. Produced via immunoSEQ multiplex PCR; TCRdb's table is partial and in-frame only. There are about 3,500 clones in the sample; around 50% occur only once, and 18% lies in the top ten. The sample was tumor tissue. The receptor comes from a human donor with pancreatic ductal adenocarcinoma. This chain joins TRBV23-1 and TRBJ1-2; D is unclear. TRBV23-1 carries the ORF label, with uncertain function. DNA of the CDR3: TGCGCCAGCAGCTTTGACAAGCCCTATGGCTACACCTTC. Translation: CASSFDKPYGYTF.